This T cell receptor (beta chain) came from a study of neurological immune-mediated disorders. Study-wide results and limits: Private repertoires in all groups were suggested, as expanded clones shared no CDR3 amino acid sequences across subjects.

Germline V gives CDR1 SGHRS, CDR2 YFSETQ. This CDR3 has 18 amino acids. V was trimmed by 0 bases and J by 6 bases, leaving 21 bases between them. This clonotype came up many times. No antigen is known for it. cDNA was made by 5'RACE with 10-nucleotide random UMIs. The output of every sequencing run exceeded 190 million TCR-beta sequences, derived from 15-18 subjects. Each CDR3 protein is one row after TCRdb ran MiXCR on the 5' RACE reads. Of over 55,000 distinct CDR3 sequences in the sample, approximately 10% are singletons; the top ten hold about 9.6%. Time point defined: longitudinal time-point 1 (baseline).

The V and J genes are TRBV5-1 and TRBJ2-2, with a possible D match to TRBD2 (6 bases). The material sequenced was PBMCs. This sequence was found in a man aged 30 to 39 in good health. As DNA, the CDR3 is TGCGCCAGCAGCTTGGATCCGGGAGACGGCCTGTGGGCCGGGGAGCTGTTTTTT. Translation gives CASSLDPGDGLWAGELFF.